Listed here are 14 T cell receptor beta chains from one sample, sequenced in a study of blood T cell repertoires in COVID-19. Generated by immunoSEQ multiplex PCR, the TCRdb table keeps only in-frame clones and is missing some. Here the sample spans 150,000 to 200,000 clones, about 86% being singletons. Sequenced sample: peripheral blood. These receptors all come from a middle-aged man with active or convalescent COVID-19.

The chain combines TRBV6-6 with TRBJ1-2, with 7 bases fitting TRBD1. The CDR3 is 13 residues long. The trim removed 6 bases at V and 6 bases at J, leaving 7 bases unmatched. The germline CDR1 and CDR2 sequences are MNHNY and SVGAGI (reference sequence). CDR3 loop: CASSLGGGDGYTF. The CDR3 nucleotides read TGTGCCAGCAGCCTAGGGGGCGGGGATGGCTACACCTTC.

The chain carries TRBV5-4 and TRBJ2-1; TRBD2 agrees at 15 bases. Germline V gene lookup returns CDR1 SGHNT and CDR2 YYREEE (reference sequence). The CDR3 is 17 residues long. Germline trimming cut 0 bases from V and 8 bases from J; bases unmatched to any gene: 6. Here the CDR3 reads CASSLGTSGRAKDEQFF. CDR3 bases: TGTGCCAGCAGCTTGGGGACTAGCGGGAGGGCCAAAGATGAGCAGTTCTTC.

The rearrangement uses TRBV2 and TRBJ1-4; the match to TRBD1 covers 7 bases. Germline lookup yields CDR1 SNHLY and CDR2 FYNNEI. Losses at the gene ends were 1 base for V and 3 bases for J; bases not matched to a gene: 2. The CDR3 consists of 15 residues. This CDR3 is CASSEDRGPNEKLFF. As DNA, the CDR3 is TGTGCCAGCAGTGAAGACAGGGGTCCTAATGAAAAACTGTTTTTT.

The chain carries TRBV6-5 and TRBJ2-2, with 7 bases identical to TRBD1. Germline CDR1 reads MNHEY; CDR2 reads SVGAGI. The CDR3 totals 14 residues. With V trimmed by 3 bases and J by 5 bases, 3 bases remained unmatched. The CDR3 nucleotides read TGTGCCAGCAGTTATTTACAGGGGACCGGGGAGCTGTTTTTT. As protein: CASSYLQGTGELFF.

The chain uses TRBV5-1 and TRBJ2-2; 15 nucleotides align to TRBD2. The CDR3 runs to 18 residues. After removal of 3 bases from V and 4 bases from J, the junction contained 7 bases not matched to a gene. Germline V gives CDR1 SGHRS, CDR2 YFSETQ. The CDR3 DNA reads TGCGCCAGCAGCTACGGACTAGCGGGAGGGCTTGGCACCGGGGAGCTGTTTTTT. It translates to CASSYGLAGGLGTGELFF.

This clone occurred a few times. The chain joins TRBV25-1 to TRBJ2-7, with 7 bases aligning to TRBD1. Looked up from germline, CDR1 is MGHDK and CDR2 is SYGVNS. CDR3 size: 13 residues. The V segment lost 10 bases and the J segment 2 bases; nucleotides outside the gene matches: 8. The CDR3 loop reads CATLGTATYEQYF. The DNA for the CDR3 is TGTGCCACCCTGGGGACAGCTACCTACGAGCAGTACTTC.

The genes are TRBV6-5 and TRBJ2-3, with a weak D call TRBD2 (7 bases). V was shortened by 0 bases and J by 5 bases, with 9 bases between the two germline ends. The germline V gene has CDR1 MNHEY and CDR2 SVGAGI. There are 14 residues in the CDR3. The CDR3 sequence is CASSYSGGRDTQYF. CDR3 DNA: TGTGCCAGCAGTTACTCGGGGGGGCGAGATACGCAGTATTTT.

The genes are TRBV5-6 and TRBJ1-1; D not resolved. Germline V CDR1 and CDR2: SGHDT, YYEEEE. The CDR3 spans 15 residues. Trimming shortened V by 0 bases and J by 2 bases, and 11 bases separated the two germline ends. The CDR3 DNA follows: TGTGCCAGCAGCTTGGCCCCAGGAGGCAACACTGAAGCTTTCTTT. Translating gives CASSLAPGGNTEAFF.

The chain is built from TRBV11-3 and TRBJ1-1, with 8 bases fitting TRBD1. The CDR3 spans 15 residues. Germline CDR1 and CDR2: SGHNT and YENEEA. J gave up 5 bases and V 3 bases, and 8 bases lay outside the gene matches. For the CDR3, the DNA is TGTGCCAGCAGCTTCTCCGGGACAGGAGGGACTGAAGCTTTCTTT. Translation gives CASSFSGTGGTEAFF.

Only a few counts were recorded for this clone. J is TRBJ2-7 and V is TRBV7-2; TRBD2 matches 8 bases. Germline CDR1 SGHTA, CDR2 FQGNSA. This CDR3 has 15 amino acids. With 5 bases clipped from V and 1 base from J, the junction kept 7 bases outside the gene matches. The CDR3 protein is CASSPLSGGSYEQYF. The CDR3 DNA reads TGTGCCAGCAGCCCTCTCAGCGGGGGATCCTACGAGCAGTACTTC.

This sequence joins TRBV7-2 and TRBJ1-2; D possibly corresponds to TRBD1 (6 bases). In germline, CDR1 is SGHTA, CDR2 FQGNSA. V was trimmed by 5 bases and J by 4 bases, leaving 20 bases between them. The CDR3 length is 16 residues. The CDR3 DNA reads TGTGCCAGCAGCAAAGTAGGGGGTTTAGGGGGCTATGGCTACACCTTC. Its protein product is CASSKVGGLGGYGYTF.

The chain couples TRBV4-1 to TRBJ1-3; possibly TRBD1 for D (5 bases). Germline V gene data show CDR1 as MGHRA and CDR2 as YSYEKL. The CDR3 has 16 residues. The V end was cut by 4 bases, the J end by 2 bases, with 15 bases between. The CDR3 region is CASSPLGGGTGNTIYF. The CDR3 DNA sequence: TGCGCCAGCAGCCCCCTCGGGGGGGGAACTGGAAACACCATATATTTT.

The chain has TRBV4-3 and TRBJ1-2; 7 bases map to TRBD1. V shed 0 bases, J shed 6 bases, and the junction held 10 bases outside the gene matches. There are 16 residues in the CDR3. The germline V gene encodes CDR1 LGHNA and CDR2 YSLEER. Here the CDR3 DNA reads TGCGCCAGCAGCCAAGAACACCCCGACAGGGTTAATGGCTACACCTTC. It specifies CASSQEHPDRVNGYTF.

Comments on this clone: The sample contains more than one DNA sequence encoding this CDR3. This chain links TRBV4-2 with TRBJ1-2; D not certain. This CDR3 has 15 amino acids. Trimming left V 0 bases short and J 0 bases short, with 8 bases between. The germline gives CDR1 LGHNA, CDR2 YNFKEQ. CDR3 nucleotides: TGTGCCAGCAGCCAAGATCCCGGGACTAACTATGGCTACACCTTC. As protein: CASSQDPGTNYGYTF.